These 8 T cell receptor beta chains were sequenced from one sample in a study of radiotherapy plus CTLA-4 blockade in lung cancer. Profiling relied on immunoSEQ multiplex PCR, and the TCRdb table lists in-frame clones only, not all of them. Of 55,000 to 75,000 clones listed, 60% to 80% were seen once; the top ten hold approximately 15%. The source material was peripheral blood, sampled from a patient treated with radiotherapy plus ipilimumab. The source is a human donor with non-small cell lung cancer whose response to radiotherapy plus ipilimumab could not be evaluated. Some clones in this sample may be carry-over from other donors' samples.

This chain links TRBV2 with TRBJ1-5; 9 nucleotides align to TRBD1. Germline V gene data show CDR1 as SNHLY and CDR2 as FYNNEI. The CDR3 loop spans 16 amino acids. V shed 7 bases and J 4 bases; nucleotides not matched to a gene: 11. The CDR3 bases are TGTGCCAGCACTCAACTCACAGGGGGCGTGAATCAGCCCCAGCATTTT. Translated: CASTQLTGGVNQPQHF.

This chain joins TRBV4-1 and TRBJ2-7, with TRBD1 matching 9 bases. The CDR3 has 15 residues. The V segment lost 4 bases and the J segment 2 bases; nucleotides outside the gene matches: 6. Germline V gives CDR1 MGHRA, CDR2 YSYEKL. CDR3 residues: CASSLSGTGPYEQYF. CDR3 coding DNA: TGCGCCAGCAGCCTATCTGGGACAGGGCCCTACGAGCAGTACTTC.

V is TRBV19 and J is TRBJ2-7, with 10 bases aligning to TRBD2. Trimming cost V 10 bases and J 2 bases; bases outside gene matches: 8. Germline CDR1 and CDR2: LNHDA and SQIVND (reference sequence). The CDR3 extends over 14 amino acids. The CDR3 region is CANPLAGGTYEQYF. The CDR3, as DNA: TGTGCCAATCCCTTAGCGGGGGGCACCTACGAGCAGTACTTC.

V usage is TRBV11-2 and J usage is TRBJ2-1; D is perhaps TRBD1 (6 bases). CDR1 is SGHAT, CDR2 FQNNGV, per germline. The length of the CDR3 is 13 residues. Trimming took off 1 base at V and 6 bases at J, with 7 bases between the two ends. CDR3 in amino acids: CASSLGQVNEQFF. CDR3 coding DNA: TGTGCCAGCAGCTTAGGACAGGTCAATGAGCAGTTCTTC.

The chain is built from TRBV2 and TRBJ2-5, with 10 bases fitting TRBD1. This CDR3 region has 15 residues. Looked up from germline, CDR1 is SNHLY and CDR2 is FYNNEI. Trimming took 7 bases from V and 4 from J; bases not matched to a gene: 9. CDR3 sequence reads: CASNRDRGFGETQYF. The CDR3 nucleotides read TGTGCCAGCAACCGGGACAGGGGTTTTGGAGAGACCCAGTACTTC.

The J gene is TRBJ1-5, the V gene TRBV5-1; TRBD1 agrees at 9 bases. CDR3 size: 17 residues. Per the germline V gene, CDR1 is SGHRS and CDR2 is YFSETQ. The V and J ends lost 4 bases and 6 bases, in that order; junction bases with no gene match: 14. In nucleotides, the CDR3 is TGCGCCAGCAGCCATTACTGGACAGGGGAGGTGCGTCAGCCCCAGCATTTT. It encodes CASSHYWTGEVRQPQHF.

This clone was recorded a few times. Here the CDR3 reads CASSKGQGPLSNQPQHF. CDR3 in DNA: TGTGCCAGTAGTAAAGGACAGGGCCCACTTAGCAATCAGCCCCAGCATTTT. The chain has TRBV19 and TRBJ1-5; 8 nucleotides line up with TRBD1. V lost 4 bases, J lost 0 bases, and 8 bases stayed unmatched. Germline lookup yields CDR1 LNHDA and CDR2 SQIVND (reference sequence). The CDR3 contains 17 residues.

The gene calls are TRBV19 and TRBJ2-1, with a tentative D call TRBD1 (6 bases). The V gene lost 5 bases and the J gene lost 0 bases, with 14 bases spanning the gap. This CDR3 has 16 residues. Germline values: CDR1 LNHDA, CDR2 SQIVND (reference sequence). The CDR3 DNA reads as TGTGCCAGTAGTCCGACGACAGGAAGCTCCTACAATGAGCAGTTCTTC. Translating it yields CASSPTTGSSYNEQFF.